The 26 T cell receptor beta chains given below trace back to one sample, sequenced in a study of CD8 T cells in Susac syndrome. With random hexamers, reverse transcription was performed on roughly 0.5 to 1 ug of RNA. TCRdb reprocessed the immunoSEQ multiplex PCR reads with MiXCR, giving one entry per CDR3 protein. The table includes fewer than 150,000 distinct CDR3 sequences, roughly 94% detected once. What was sequenced was CD8+ T cells from PBMCs. These receptors were collected from a human donor in good health.

The gene calls are TRBV28 and TRBJ1-5; no clear D gene. The V gene's germline CDR1 is MDHEN and CDR2 SYDVKM. The CDR3 covers 14 residues. The ends were cut back, 2 bases at V and 7 bases at J, with 12 bases in the middle. CDR3 in DNA: TGTGCCAGCAGTTTAACCCCGCTGAGCCAGCCCCAGCATTTT. It specifies CASSLTPLSQPQHF. Full variable domain (outside the CDR3, taken from reference TRBV28 and TRBJ1-5): DVKVTQSSRYLVKRTGEKVFLECVQDMDHENMFWYRQDPGLGLRLIYFSYDVKMKEKGDIPEGYSVSREKKERFSLILESASTNQTSMYLCASSLTPLSQPQHFGDGTRLSIL.

The chain links TRBV29-1 to TRBJ1-3; D gene ambiguous. V was clipped by 4 bases and J by 0 bases, with 13 bases between them. The CDR3 length is 15 residues. Germline V gene lookup returns CDR1 SQVTM and CDR2 ANQGSEA. The CDR3 DNA sequence: TGCAGCGTTGCCCTTCCTCCCTTCTCTGGAAACACCATATATTTT. Its translation is CSVALPPFSGNTIYF.

The chain has TRBV4-3 and TRBJ2-3; the D gene is possibly TRBD2 (6 bases). The V gene lost 0 bases and the J gene lost 4 bases, with 17 bases spanning the gap. Germline values: CDR1 LGHNA, CDR2 YSLEER. The CDR3 totals 17 residues. In DNA, the CDR3 is TGCGCCAGCAGCCAAGACGATAGCGGAGCACCTCCAGATACGCAGTATTTT. This gives the protein CASSQDDSGAPPDTQYF.

V is TRBV6-2 or TRBV6-3 and J is TRBJ2-7, with D maybe TRBD2 (6 bases). CDR3 length: 12 residues. Trimming cost V 8 bases and J 8 bases, with 16 bases left between them. Per germline, CDR1 MNHEY and CDR2 SVGEGT. CDR3 loop: CASSRENRKQYF. DNA for the CDR3: TGTGCCAGCTCCCGGGAGAATAGGAAGCAGTACTTC.

The V gene is TRBV28, the J gene TRBJ2-7; unclear D gene. Trimming pared 6 bases from V and 4 bases from J, leaving 10 bases between. CDR1 and CDR2 from the germline V gene are MDHEN and SYDVKM. The CDR3 extends over 12 amino acids. CDR3 protein: CASRLGPYEQYF. CDR3 nucleotides: TGTGCCAGCAGGTTGGGCCCTTACGAGCAGTACTTC.

This rearrangement joins TRBV2 to TRBJ1-1; possibly TRBD1 for D (5 bases). The germline gives CDR1 SNHLY, CDR2 FYNNEI. The CDR3 covers 11 residues. V was clipped by 8 bases and J by 1 base, with 5 bases between them. CDR3 in DNA: TGTGCCAGCCAGGGGAACACTGAAGCTTTCTTT. This codes for CASQGNTEAFF.

The J gene is TRBJ2-4, the V gene TRBV6-5, with D perhaps matching TRBD2 (6 bases). V was shortened by 5 bases and J by 6 bases, with 11 bases between the two germline ends. CDR3 size: 13 residues. Germline lookup yields CDR1 MNHEY and CDR2 SVGAGI. This CDR3 is CASSQTRINIQYF. CDR3 nucleotides: TGTGCCAGCAGTCAGACTAGAATAAACATTCAGTACTTC.

The genes are TRBV29-1 and TRBJ1-1, with D possibly TRBD1 on 5 matching bases. The CDR3 length is 16 residues. Looked up from germline, CDR1 is SQVTM and CDR2 is ANQGSEA. V was trimmed by 4 bases and J by 1 base, leaving 19 bases between them. The CDR3 DNA reads TGCAGCGTTGGGGGGAGGGGCAAAGAAACGAACACTGAAGCTTTCTTT. Translation: CSVGGRGKETNTEAFF.

The V gene is TRBV5-6, the J gene TRBJ2-1; D unclear. This CDR3 has 13 residues. V lost 0 bases and J lost 5, with 6 bases in between. Germline CDR1 SGHDT, CDR2 YYEEEE. CDR3 loop: CASSLGAHNEQFF. In DNA, the CDR3 is TGTGCCAGCAGCTTGGGGGCGCACAATGAGCAGTTCTTC.

CDR3 sequence reads: CACLDESETQYF. Here the CDR3 DNA reads TGTGCCTGCCTTGATGAGTCAGAGACCCAGTACTTC. The chain is built from TRBV30 and TRBJ2-5; D remains unclear. The germline CDR1 and CDR2 sequences are GTSNPN and SVGIG (reference sequence). V lost 6 bases and J lost 4, with 12 bases in between. CDR3 length equals 12 residues.

The V call is TRBV6-2 or TRBV6-3, the J call TRBJ2-1, with D hard to call. Germline V gene sequence: CDR1 MNHEY, CDR2 SVGEGT. The CDR3 spans 12 residues. The germline V and J ends were trimmed by 2 bases and 8 bases, with 7 bases remaining between them. DNA of the CDR3: TGTGCCAGCAGTTACGGTATCGATGAGCAGTTCTTC. It translates to CASSYGIDEQFF.

The rearrangement uses TRBV24-1 and TRBJ2-3; D may be TRBD1 or TRBD2 (5 bases each). V lost 1 base, J lost 4 bases, and 11 bases lay in between. Germline CDR1 reads KGHDR; CDR2 reads SFDVKD. This CDR3 spans 15 amino acids. CDR3 coding DNA: TGTGCCACCAGTGATTTTGGGGACGGGCCAGATACGCAGTATTTT. As protein: CATSDFGDGPDTQYF.

The chain links TRBV29-1 to TRBJ2-1; the D gene could be TRBD1 or TRBD2 (6 bases each). CDR3 length equals 12 residues. V lost 7 bases, J lost 8 bases, and 15 bases lay in between. The germline V gene encodes CDR1 SQVTM and CDR2 ANQGSEA. CDR3 region: CSAGGGFDEQFF. The CDR3 DNA reads TGCAGCGCCGGAGGGGGGTTCGATGAGCAGTTCTTC.

This rearrangement joins TRBV20-1 to TRBJ2-3, with 13 bases that match TRBD2. V lost 0 bases, J lost 6 bases, and 6 bases stayed unmatched. This CDR3 region has 16 residues. Germline lookup yields CDR1 DFQATT and CDR2 SNEGSKA (reference sequence). In DNA, the CDR3 is TGCAGTGCTAGAGAAGTCGGACTAGCGGGAGTTGATACGCAGTATTTT. It specifies CSAREVGLAGVDTQYF.

This clonotype has a handful of counts. This chain uses TRBV27 with TRBJ2-7; the D is unclear. Trimming removed 5 bases at V and 3 bases at J, with 5 bases between. Germline-derived CDR1 and CDR2 are MNHEY and SMNVEV (reference sequence). The CDR3 is made up of 11 amino acids. CDR3 amino acids: CASSQNYEQYF. In DNA, the CDR3 is TGTGCCAGCAGTCAGAACTACGAGCAGTACTTC.

J is TRBJ2-1 and V is TRBV27, with 7 nucleotides matching TRBD2. Germline V gene lookup returns CDR1 MNHEY and CDR2 SMNVEV (reference sequence). The length of the CDR3 is 18 residues. Trimming at V came to 3 bases and at J to 0 bases, leaving 11 bases not matched to a gene. The CDR3 region has the DNA TGTGCCAGCAGTTTGGTGGGAGGGCCCGTCAGCTCCTACAATGAGCAGTTCTTC. The encoded protein is CASSLVGGPVSSYNEQFF.

CDR3 sequence (DNA): TGTGCCACCAGCAGTCCGGGACTAGCGTTTAATGAGCAGTTCTTC. This gives the protein CATSSPGLAFNEQFF. This chain links TRBV15 with TRBJ2-1; TRBD2 matches 10 bases. The CDR3 has 15 amino acids. CDR1 and CDR2 (germline): LNHNV, YYDKDF (reference sequence). V was pared by 3 bases and J by 7 bases, with 6 bases of the junction left unmatched.

The rearrangement links TRBV27 to TRBJ2-5; TRBD2 aligns across 10 bases. CDR1 is MNHEY, CDR2 SMNVEV, per germline (reference sequence). The CDR3 consists of 15 residues. The V and J ends lost 2 bases and 4 bases, in that order; junction bases with no gene match: 4. The CDR3 loop is CASSLPGLAPETQYF. CDR3 coding DNA: TGTGCCAGCAGTTTACCGGGACTAGCGCCAGAGACCCAGTACTTC.

The chain employs TRBV20-1 and TRBJ2-1; 8 bases fit TRBD2. CDR1 and CDR2 (germline): DFQATT, SNEGSKA (reference sequence). The CDR3 totals 15 residues. V lost 1 base, J lost 5 bases, and 7 bases stayed unmatched. This chain's CDR3 is CSARGSGGPHNEQFF. The DNA of the CDR3 is TGCAGTGCTAGAGGGTCGGGAGGGCCCCACAATGAGCAGTTCTTC.

V usage is TRBV20-1 and J usage is TRBJ2-7, with 8 bases that match TRBD2. Germline V gene sequence: CDR1 DFQATT, CDR2 SNEGSKA (reference sequence). The CDR3 consists of 16 residues. V shed 1 base, J shed 5 bases, and the junction held 13 bases outside the gene matches. CDR3 in amino acids: CSARAPRSGSIDEQYF. In nucleotides, the CDR3 is TGCAGTGCTAGAGCCCCCCGGAGCGGGAGTATCGACGAGCAGTACTTC.

This rearrangement joins TRBV4-3 to TRBJ1-3, with TRBD1 as a possible D gene (5 bases). Germline-derived CDR1 and CDR2 are LGHNA and YSLEER. Trimming removed 0 bases at V and 0 bases at J, with 9 bases between. This CDR3 has 16 residues. CDR3 nucleotides: TGCGCCAGCAGCCAAGACTGGGACCTCTCTGGAAACACCATATATTTT. Protein product: CASSQDWDLSGNTIYF.

This chain uses TRBV4-3 with TRBJ1-1; D gene ambiguous. V gave up 0 bases and J gave up 1 base, with 6 bases separating them. Germline-derived CDR1 and CDR2 are LGHNA and YSLEER. The CDR3 runs 14 residues. The CDR3: CASSQDYGNTEAFF. The CDR3 DNA reads TGCGCCAGCAGCCAAGATTACGGGAACACTGAAGCTTTCTTT.

The V call is TRBV24-1, the J call TRBJ2-1; D might be TRBD2 (5 bases). The CDR3 runs to 12 residues. The V gene's germline CDR1 is KGHDR and CDR2 SFDVKD. V was clipped by 1 base and J by 10 bases, with 7 bases between them. CDR3 region: CATSDLLEEQFF. The CDR3 region has the DNA TGTGCCACCAGTGATTTACTAGAGGAGCAGTTCTTC.

The chain uses TRBV14 and TRBJ2-1; 12 bases match TRBD2. Germline assignment: CDR1 SGHDN and CDR2 FVKESK. The CDR3 covers 16 residues. J gave up 6 bases and V 4 bases, and 7 bases lay outside the gene matches. The CDR3 protein is CASSPRLAGVSNEQFF. CDR3 bases: TGTGCCAGCAGCCCCCGACTAGCGGGAGTTTCCAATGAGCAGTTCTTC.

The chain uses TRBV19 and TRBJ2-1, with 7 bases identical to TRBD2. With V trimmed by 3 bases and J by 4 bases, 12 bases remained unmatched. The CDR3 contains 17 residues. Germline CDR1 and CDR2: LNHDA and SQIVND (reference sequence). Written as DNA, the CDR3 is TGTGCCAGTAGTATCATCTCGACTAGCCGGGGATACAATGAGCAGTTCTTC. Translating it yields CASSIISTSRGYNEQFF.

In DNA, the CDR3 is TGCGCCAGCAGCCAAGAGTTGGGTAGCGGGGATTACAATGAGCAGTTCTTC. It encodes CASSQELGSGDYNEQFF. This chain joins TRBV4-3 and TRBJ2-1, with 8 bases aligning to TRBD2. This CDR3 is 17 amino acids long. V shed 0 bases, J shed 4 bases, and the junction held 8 bases outside the gene matches. The germline CDR1 and CDR2 sequences are LGHNA and YSLEER.